This section outlines one TCR beta chain sequence together with its context. What it binds is not known. The CDR3 sequence is 15 residues long. V was clipped by 9 bases and J by 4 bases, with 17 bases between them. Germline CDR1 KGHDR, CDR2 SFDVKD. The record originates from a study of CD8 T cells in ankylosing spondylitis. Libraries of TCR beta came from quantitative 5'-RACE with molecular barcodes. TCRdb reanalysed the 5' RACE reads using MiXCR and keeps one entry per CDR3 protein. The sample comprises more than 500,000 distinct CDR3 sequences, roughly 5.2% of which are singletons, and approximately 3.5% rests with the top ten. Study-wide findings and caveats: There was reportedly significant enrichment of clones that were disease-linked in matched ankylosing spondylitis synovial fluid. Blood from ankylosing spondylitis patients appeared to carry a characteristic roughly 8-variant TCR beta motif.

The gene calls are TRBV24-1 and TRBJ2-2, with D perhaps TRBD1 or TRBD2 (6 bases each). The source of this sequence is a male donor with ankylosing spondylitis. The sample taken for sequencing was blood, either unsorted or a sorted T cell fraction (not recorded which). For the CDR3, the DNA is TGTGCCACCCCCTCCCCCGGGGGCGGCACCGGGGAGCTGTTTTTT. It encodes CATPSPGGGTGELFF.